This is a list of T cell receptor beta chains from one sample in a study of T cell responses to AZD1222 COVID-19 vaccine. Assay: immunoSEQ multiplex PCR; the TCRdb copy retains only in-frame clones and omits some. The repertoire includes 130,000 to 150,000 clones, around 89% of them detected once, and about 5% sits in the top ten. This specimen was peripheral blood, taken on day 0 of AZD1222 vaccination. The origin of the receptors is an adult in good health. The CDR3 runs from the conserved cysteine through the conserved F or W. The order of the fields is D gene, J gene, V gene, CDR3 length, clone size, CDR3 DNA, CDR3 protein. D genes are given only for firm matches. Clone size is given for some rows only: seen once, a few or many times, or a class if the clone is expanded.

d_gene: NA; j_gene: TRBJ1-2; v_gene: TRBV5-5; len: 9; abundance: NA; CDR3nt: TGTGCCAGCGGGAGTGGCTACACCTTC; CDR3aa: CASGSGYTF
d_gene: NA; j_gene: TRBJ2-2; v_gene: TRBV11-2; len: 16; abundance: NA; CDR3nt: TGTGCCAGCAGCTTAGAAGCAGGGACCCCCGCCGGGGAGCTGTTTTTT; CDR3aa: CASSLEAGTPAGELFF
d_gene: NA; j_gene: TRBJ1-6; v_gene: TRBV28; len: 13; abundance: once; CDR3nt: TGTGCCAGCAGTTTGGGACTTAATTCACCCCTCCACTTT; CDR3aa: CASSLGLNSPLHF
d_gene: TRBD1; j_gene: TRBJ1-1; v_gene: TRBV9; len: 16; abundance: NA; CDR3nt: TGTGCCAGCAGCGTAGGACAGGGAAGGGGGGACACTGAAGCTTTCTTT; CDR3aa: CASSVGQGRGDTEAFF
d_gene: NA; j_gene: TRBJ1-6; v_gene: TRBV19; len: 15; abundance: NA; CDR3nt: TGTGCCAGTAGTACACTGGGAGTCGGTAATTCACCCCTCCACTTT; CDR3aa: CASSTLGVGNSPLHF
d_gene: TRBD2; j_gene: TRBJ2-3; v_gene: TRBV7-2; len: 14; abundance: NA; CDR3nt: TGTGCCAGCCTACGGGCGGGAGGCACAGATACGCAGTATTTT; CDR3aa: CASLRAGGTDTQYF
d_gene: TRBD2; j_gene: TRBJ2-3; v_gene: TRBV10-2; len: 15; abundance: NA; CDR3nt: TGCGCCAGCAGGAGGAGCGGGAGTGGGGGGGATACGCAGTATTTT; CDR3aa: CASRRSGSGGDTQYF
d_gene: NA; j_gene: TRBJ2-5; v_gene: TRBV7-6; len: 17; abundance: NA; CDR3nt: TGTGCCAGCAGCTTAAGGGCCCTCTCCCCGGGCCCCGCGACCCAGTACTTC; CDR3aa: CASSLRALSPGPATQYF
d_gene: NA; j_gene: TRBJ2-7; v_gene: TRBV27; len: 13; abundance: NA; CDR3nt: TGTGCCAGCAGTCGGACTCCCATCTACGAGCAGTACTTC; CDR3aa: CASSRTPIYEQYF
d_gene: TRBD1; j_gene: TRBJ1-1; v_gene: TRBV27; len: 18; abundance: once; CDR3nt: TGTGCCAGCAGTTTATACGGGTTTCGGGGGGACAGGGCTGGTGAAGCTTTCTTT; CDR3aa: CASSLYGFRGDRAGEAFF
d_gene: NA; j_gene: TRBJ2-1; v_gene: TRBV6-5; len: 12; abundance: NA; CDR3nt: TGTGCCAGCAGCCCCCCGACGGCCGCTCAGTTCTTC; CDR3aa: CASSPPTAAQFF
d_gene: TRBD1; j_gene: TRBJ2-1; v_gene: TRBV11-3; len: 16; abundance: NA; CDR3nt: TGTGCCAGCAGCTTAGAGGGACAGAGCTCCTACAATGAGCAGTTCTTC; CDR3aa: CASSLEGQSSYNEQFF
d_gene: TRBD1; j_gene: TRBJ1-3; v_gene: TRBV27; len: 15; abundance: NA; CDR3nt: TGTGCCAGCAGCCGGACAGGGGCCAATCGAAACACCATATATTTT; CDR3aa: CASSRTGANRNTIYF
d_gene: NA; j_gene: TRBJ2-5; v_gene: TRBV5-1; len: 15; abundance: NA; CDR3nt: TGCGCCAGCAGCGGCGGCGGAGTACCCCAAGAGACCCAGTACTTC; CDR3aa: CASSGGGVPQETQYF
d_gene: NA; j_gene: TRBJ1-3; v_gene: TRBV6-1; len: 15; abundance: NA; CDR3nt: TGTGCCAGCAGTGAACGGGAAATGTGGGGAAACACCATATATTTT; CDR3aa: CASSEREMWGNTIYF
d_gene: NA; j_gene: TRBJ1-2; v_gene: TRBV12-3/TRBV12-4; len: 12; abundance: NA; CDR3nt: TGTGCCAGCCGGGGGCTTGACTATGGCTACACCTTC; CDR3aa: CASRGLDYGYTF
d_gene: TRBD2; j_gene: TRBJ2-1; v_gene: TRBV4-3; len: 15; abundance: NA; CDR3nt: TGCGCCAGCAGCCCTAGCGGGAGGTCCTACAATGAGCAGTTCTTC; CDR3aa: CASSPSGRSYNEQFF
d_gene: NA; j_gene: TRBJ1-1; v_gene: TRBV7-9; len: 14; abundance: NA; CDR3nt: TGTGCCAGCAGCCTCCACGGTACAGCCACTGAAGCTTTCTTT; CDR3aa: CASSLHGTATEAFF
d_gene: TRBD2; j_gene: TRBJ2-1; v_gene: TRBV19; len: 14; abundance: NA; CDR3nt: TGTGCCAGTAGGGACAGCGGGAGGAGAAATGAGCAGTTCTTC; CDR3aa: CASRDSGRRNEQFF
d_gene: NA; j_gene: TRBJ2-1; v_gene: TRBV21-1; len: 14; abundance: NA; CDR3nt: TGTGCCAGCAGCCCCAGGGGACAACGGAATGAGCAGTTCTTC; CDR3aa: CASSPRGQRNEQFF
d_gene: TRBD2; j_gene: TRBJ2-5; v_gene: TRBV27; len: 17; abundance: NA; CDR3nt: TGTGCCACCGTAACACCCCTGGCCAGCGGGATAGGAGAGACCCAGTACTTC; CDR3aa: CATVTPLASGIGETQYF
d_gene: NA; j_gene: TRBJ1-1; v_gene: TRBV5-4; len: 15; abundance: NA; CDR3nt: TGTGCCAGCAGCTTGGACATGGGCAGGAACACTGAAGCTTTCTTT; CDR3aa: CASSLDMGRNTEAFF
d_gene: NA; j_gene: TRBJ1-1; v_gene: TRBV5-1; len: 15; abundance: NA; CDR3nt: TGCGCCAGCAGCTTGGCCGGCAGGGTTGACACTGAAGCTTTCTTT; CDR3aa: CASSLAGRVDTEAFF
d_gene: NA; j_gene: TRBJ1-2; v_gene: TRBV5-4; len: 12; abundance: few; CDR3nt: TGTGCCAGCAGCTTGAACGGGGACGGCTACACCTTC; CDR3aa: CASSLNGDGYTF
d_gene: TRBD2; j_gene: TRBJ2-2; v_gene: TRBV4-3; len: 16; abundance: NA; CDR3nt: TGCGCCAGCAGCCAAGATAGGCAGGCGGGGGCCGGGGAGCTGTTTTTT; CDR3aa: CASSQDRQAGAGELFF
d_gene: NA; j_gene: TRBJ2-3; v_gene: TRBV4-3; len: 14; abundance: NA; CDR3nt: TGCGCCAGCAGCCAAGTATCGACGGGCGATACGCAGTATTTT; CDR3aa: CASSQVSTGDTQYF
d_gene: NA; j_gene: TRBJ1-1; v_gene: TRBV2; len: 14; abundance: NA; CDR3nt: TGTGCCAGCAGCGGGATGCTGGTGAACACTGAAGCTTTCTTT; CDR3aa: CASSGMLVNTEAFF
d_gene: NA; j_gene: TRBJ2-7; v_gene: TRBV11-2; len: 15; abundance: NA; CDR3nt: TGTGCCAGCAGCCTTGGCCTCGGGACGGACTACGAGCAGTACTTC; CDR3aa: CASSLGLGTDYEQYF
d_gene: TRBD1; j_gene: TRBJ1-5; v_gene: TRBV2; len: 14; abundance: NA; CDR3nt: TGTGCCAGTGCTCGACAGGGGGCGCGTCAGCCCCAGCATTTT; CDR3aa: CASARQGARQPQHF
d_gene: TRBD1; j_gene: TRBJ1-1; v_gene: TRBV11-2; len: 13; abundance: once; CDR3nt: TGTGCCAGCAGCGCTCGACAGGGTCATATGGCTTTCTTT; CDR3aa: CASSARQGHMAFF
d_gene: TRBD1; j_gene: TRBJ1-1; v_gene: TRBV10-2; len: 16; abundance: once; CDR3nt: TGCGCCAGCAGTGAGTGGAAGGGGGCCATGAACACTGAAGCTTTCTTT; CDR3aa: CASSEWKGAMNTEAFF
d_gene: TRBD2; j_gene: TRBJ2-4; v_gene: TRBV28; len: 18; abundance: NA; CDR3nt: TGTGCCAGCAGTTCCTTCCTGATACTAGCGGGAGGACTTCTAACGCAGTACTTC; CDR3aa: CASSSFLILAGGLLTQYF
d_gene: NA; j_gene: TRBJ1-3; v_gene: TRBV3-1/TRBV3-2; len: 16; abundance: NA; CDR3nt: TGTGCCAGCAGCCAATTTTTCGTACGAACTGGAAACACCATATATTTT; CDR3aa: CASSQFFVRTGNTIYF
d_gene: NA; j_gene: TRBJ1-1; v_gene: TRBV6-2/TRBV6-3; len: 14; abundance: NA; CDR3nt: TGTGCCAGCAGTGTCGGTCCGAGGGGTACTGAAGCTTTCTTT; CDR3aa: CASSVGPRGTEAFF
d_gene: TRBD1; j_gene: TRBJ2-7; v_gene: TRBV27; len: 14; abundance: NA; CDR3nt: TGTGCCAGCACAAAACAGGGGAGCTCCTACGAGCAGTACTTC; CDR3aa: CASTKQGSSYEQYF
d_gene: TRBD2; j_gene: TRBJ2-2; v_gene: TRBV7-3; len: 14; abundance: NA; CDR3nt: TGTGCCAGCAGCCCCCTAGCGGGAGAGGGGATTCTGTTTTTT; CDR3aa: CASSPLAGEGILFF
d_gene: NA; j_gene: TRBJ2-5; v_gene: TRBV9; len: 15; abundance: NA; CDR3nt: TGTGCCAGCAGCGTCGTGCCGGGGAGTGGGGAGACCCAGTACTTC; CDR3aa: CASSVVPGSGETQYF
d_gene: TRBD1; j_gene: TRBJ1-1; v_gene: TRBV19; len: 15; abundance: NA; CDR3nt: TGTGCCAGTAGTTCAATACAGGGGGCGCGGACTGAAGCTTTCTTT; CDR3aa: CASSSIQGARTEAFF
d_gene: NA; j_gene: TRBJ1-1; v_gene: TRBV6-5; len: 14; abundance: NA; CDR3nt: TGTGCCAGCAGTTTCACGGGGAGGCACACTGAAGCTTTCTTT; CDR3aa: CASSFTGRHTEAFF
d_gene: NA; j_gene: TRBJ2-2; v_gene: TRBV5-1; len: 16; abundance: NA; CDR3nt: TGCGCCAGCAACGGGGCTACCTCCCTCCCTACCGGGGAGCTGTTTTTT; CDR3aa: CASNGATSLPTGELFF
d_gene: NA; j_gene: TRBJ2-2; v_gene: TRBV14; len: 14; abundance: NA; CDR3nt: TGTGCCAGCAGCCATCTTTCAAACACCGGGGAGCTGTTTTTT; CDR3aa: CASSHLSNTGELFF
d_gene: NA; j_gene: TRBJ1-5; v_gene: TRBV27; len: 15; abundance: NA; CDR3nt: TGTGCCAGCAGTCTGGGGGGAGGGAGCAATCAGCCCCAGCATTTT; CDR3aa: CASSLGGGSNQPQHF
d_gene: TRBD1; j_gene: TRBJ1-5; v_gene: TRBV28; len: 15; abundance: NA; CDR3nt: TGTGCCAGCAGTTACCGGGACAGGGCCAATCAGCCCCAGCATTTT; CDR3aa: CASSYRDRANQPQHF